These T cell receptor beta chains were read from a single sample in a study of CD8+ T cells in alopecia areata. Profiling relied on immunoSEQ multiplex PCR, and the TCRdb table lists in-frame clones only, not all of them. The sample records around 140,000 clones, around three fifths being singletons. Sequencing used CD4+ T cells sorted from blood, obtained at week 0. All receptors come from a human donor with alopecia areata. Both conserved end residues are part of each CDR3. Each record gives: clone size, J gene, D gene, V gene, CDR3 protein, CDR3 DNA. The D gene is left open where the match is weak. Where a row states a size, it is once, few, many or the class of an expanded clone; other rows omit it.

clone_size: .; j_call: TRBJ1-6; d_call: TRBD1; v_call: TRBV2; cdr3_aa: CASSADRGNSPLHF; cdr3_nt: TGTGCCAGCAGTGCCGACAGGGGCAACTCACCCCTCCACTTT
clone_size: .; j_call: TRBJ1-6; d_call: TRBD1; v_call: TRBV5-1; cdr3_aa: CASSLGVGQGGSPLHF; cdr3_nt: TGCGCCAGCAGCTTGGGAGTCGGCCAGGGGGGCTCACCCCTCCACTTT
clone_size: .; j_call: TRBJ2-6; d_call: .; v_call: TRBV2; cdr3_aa: CASIRGALKAGANVLTF; cdr3_nt: TGTGCCAGCATCAGGGGGGCCTTGAAGGCTGGGGCCAACGTCCTGACTTTC
clone_size: .; j_call: TRBJ1-1; d_call: .; v_call: TRBV7-2; cdr3_aa: CASSLVPTADTEAFF; cdr3_nt: TGTGCCAGCAGCTTAGTCCCGACAGCGGACACTGAAGCTTTCTTT
clone_size: .; j_call: TRBJ2-5; d_call: TRBD2; v_call: TRBV7-2; cdr3_aa: CASSLQRGGQETQYF; cdr3_nt: TGTGCCAGCAGCTTACAGCGGGGGGGCCAAGAGACCCAGTACTTC
clone_size: .; j_call: TRBJ2-2; d_call: TRBD2; v_call: TRBV7-2; cdr3_aa: CASSGTMNTGELFF; cdr3_nt: TGTGCCAGCAGCGGGACTATGAACACCGGGGAGCTGTTTTTT
clone_size: once; j_call: TRBJ1-2; d_call: TRBD1; v_call: TRBV2; cdr3_aa: CASNRGPFYGYTF; cdr3_nt: TGTGCCAGCAACAGGGGGCCGTTCTATGGCTACACCTTC
clone_size: .; j_call: TRBJ2-2; d_call: TRBD1; v_call: TRBV29-1; cdr3_aa: CSVEDRGQGGTGELFF; cdr3_nt: TGCAGCGTTGAAGATCGGGGACAGGGTGGCACCGGGGAGCTGTTTTTT
clone_size: few; j_call: TRBJ2-3; d_call: .; v_call: TRBV29-1; cdr3_aa: CSVERGSTDTQYF; cdr3_nt: TGCAGCGTTGAAAGAGGATCCACAGATACGCAGTATTTT
clone_size: few; j_call: TRBJ2-1; d_call: TRBD1; v_call: TRBV28; cdr3_aa: CASSLGQVVQFF; cdr3_nt: TGTGCCAGCAGTTTGGGACAGGTGGTTCAATTCTTC
clone_size: .; j_call: TRBJ1-2; d_call: .; v_call: TRBV7-2; cdr3_aa: CASSLGNLGYGYTF; cdr3_nt: TGTGCCAGCAGCTTGGGAAACTTGGGCTATGGCTACACCTTC
clone_size: .; j_call: TRBJ2-2; d_call: .; v_call: TRBV30; cdr3_aa: CAWRRGRGRRTGELFF; cdr3_nt: TGTGCCTGGAGAAGGGGACGCGGGCGTCGGACCGGGGAGCTGTTTTTT